These 27 T cell receptor beta chains originate from one sample sequenced in a study of T cell responses to AZD1222 COVID-19 vaccine. Only in-frame clones appear in the TCRdb table, and some are missing; sequencing was by immunoSEQ multiplex PCR. The sample holds roughly 110,000 clones; around 92% are singletons and the top ten take under 10%. The specimen comprised peripheral blood, sampled 28 days after the second AZD1222 dose. Receptor source: an adult who received the AZD1222 COVID-19 vaccine.

Details on this clone: Additional DNA sequences in this sample encode the identical CDR3. The chain combines TRBV12-3 or TRBV12-4 with TRBJ1-5; D may be TRBD1 (6 bases). This CDR3 region has 13 residues. V shed 5 bases and J shed 4 bases, with 9 bases lying between them. The CDR3 DNA reads as TGTGCCAGCAGTAGAGGGGGGAATCAGCCCCAGCATTTT. As protein: CASSRGGNQPQHF.

CDR3 protein: CATSPNAAATNEKLFF. The CDR3, as DNA: TGTGCCACCTCACCAAACGCAGCAGCAACTAATGAAAAACTGTTTTTT. The chain joins TRBV19 to TRBJ1-4, with no clear D. The CDR3 covers 16 residues. Trimming left V 10 bases short and J 0 bases short, with 18 bases between. The germline gives CDR1 LNHDA, CDR2 SQIVND (reference sequence).

The chain is built from TRBV7-8 and TRBJ1-5; the D is unclear. The CDR3 is 14 amino acids. Germline CDR1 is SGHVS and CDR2 is FQNEAQ. Trimming pared 5 bases from V and 2 bases from J, leaving 10 bases between. The CDR3 bases are TGTGCCAGCAGCCCGGGTCCAGGCAATCAGCCCCAGCATTTT. It translates to CASSPGPGNQPQHF.

The chain is built from TRBV6-5 and TRBJ2-7; D is possibly TRBD2 (5 bases). The CDR3 covers 14 residues. Germline V gives CDR1 MNHEY, CDR2 SVGAGI. Trimming pared 6 bases from V and 3 bases from J, leaving 15 bases between. CDR3 DNA sequence: TGTGCCAGCAGATTGGACTCTTCACTCTACGAGCAGTACTTC. Its translation: CASRLDSSLYEQYF.

This clone was picked up a small number of times. This specimen includes other DNA sequences encoding the same CDR3. The chain links TRBV12-3 or TRBV12-4 to TRBJ1-1, with TRBD1 matching 8 bases. This CDR3 has 13 residues. Trimming cost V 6 bases and J 4 bases; bases outside gene matches: 4. CDR3 nucleotide sequence: TGTGCCAGCAGCCTTGGACAGGGCACTGAAGCTTTCTTT. This gives the protein CASSLGQGTEAFF.

The V call is TRBV2, the J call TRBJ1-6; D gene unclear. This CDR3 is 12 amino acids long. The V gene lost 3 bases and the J gene lost 8 bases, with 5 bases spanning the gap. The germline CDR1 and CDR2 sequences are SNHLY and FYNNEI. The CDR3 DNA reads as TGTGCCAGCAGTGATTGGTATTCACCCCTCCACTTT. Encoded protein: CASSDWYSPLHF.

The CDR3 bases are TGTGCCAGCAGTTTAGACCGGAGGTCTGAAGCTTTCTTT. Protein sequence: CASSLDRRSEAFF. The chain recombines TRBV28 with TRBJ1-1; no firm D call. There are 13 residues in the CDR3. Germline lookup yields CDR1 MDHEN and CDR2 SYDVKM. Trimming cost V 2 bases and J 6 bases, with 10 bases left between them.

V and J are TRBV7-2 and TRBJ2-3, with TRBD2 as a possible D gene (5 bases). V lost 8 bases and J 0 bases, leaving 9 bases between the germline ends. Germline V gene lookup returns CDR1 SGHTA and CDR2 FQGNSA. The CDR3 length is 13 residues. The CDR3 DNA is TGTGCCAGCCGGACTGGAAGCACAGATACGCAGTATTTT. This gives the protein CASRTGSTDTQYF.

The V and J genes are TRBV4-2 and TRBJ1-4; D gene ambiguous. This CDR3 spans 15 amino acids. CDR1 is LGHNA, CDR2 YNFKEQ, per germline. Between the trimmed V and J ends, which lost 1 base and 2 bases, there was a span of 8 bases. The CDR3 DNA sequence: TGTGCCAGCAGCCAAGTGGGCGCGACTAATGAAAAACTGTTTTTT. It is translated as CASSQVGATNEKLFF.

V is TRBV10-3 and J is TRBJ2-7; D tentatively fits TRBD1 or TRBD2 (5 bases each). CDR1 and CDR2 (germline): ENHRY, SYGVKD. This CDR3 contains 14 residues. V was shortened by 6 bases and J by 3 bases, with 15 bases between the two germline ends. The CDR3 DNA reads as TGTGCCATCAGCCCCGGGACGGCAAACTACGAGCAGTACTTC. Amino acids: CAISPGTANYEQYF.

This chain joins TRBV5-1 and TRBJ1-6; D is unresolved. Germline V gene lookup returns CDR1 SGHRS and CDR2 YFSETQ. V was shortened by 6 bases and J by 10 bases, with 14 bases between the two germline ends. There are 13 residues in the CDR3. The CDR3 is CASTDEARSPLHF. The CDR3 DNA follows: TGCGCCAGCACAGACGAAGCCCGGTCACCCCTCCACTTT.

The chain joins TRBV2 to TRBJ1-6; perhaps TRBD1 as D (6 bases). In germline, CDR1 is SNHLY, CDR2 FYNNEI. This CDR3 has 12 amino acids. Trimming stripped 10 bases from V and 10 bases from J, with 14 bases between. CDR3 sequence: CAIAQGGSPLHF. CDR3 nucleotides: TGTGCCATCGCACAGGGAGGATCACCCCTCCACTTT.

The chain is built from TRBV2 and TRBJ1-4; the match to TRBD1 covers 7 bases. Germline CDR1 SNHLY, CDR2 FYNNEI. V lost 8 bases to trimming and J lost 8 bases; unmatched junction nucleotides: 5. This CDR3 region has 12 residues. CDR3 loop: CASVGQQEKLFF. In nucleotides, the CDR3 is TGTGCCAGCGTGGGACAGCAAGAAAAACTGTTTTTT.

The rearrangement joins TRBV5-6 to TRBJ2-1, with 9 bases aligning to TRBD2. The CDR3 runs to 15 residues. J gave up 1 base and V 4 bases, and 3 bases lay outside the gene matches. Germline V gene lookup returns CDR1 SGHDT and CDR2 YYEEEE. This CDR3 reads CASSPLAGSYNEQFF. In DNA, the CDR3 is TGTGCCAGCAGCCCTCTAGCGGGGTCCTACAATGAGCAGTTCTTC.

The chain employs TRBV10-3 and TRBJ2-1, with D perhaps assigned TRBD1 or TRBD2 (5 bases each). Germline values: CDR1 ENHRY, CDR2 SYGVKD. The CDR3 consists of 13 residues. V was cut by 6 bases and J by 6 bases, with 12 bases left in between. The DNA of the CDR3 is TGTGCCATCAGGGCCCCGGGGCCCAATGAGCAGTTCTTC. This sequence encodes CAIRAPGPNEQFF.

V gene TRBV18 combines with J gene TRBJ1-5; D ambiguous. The CDR3 is made up of 14 amino acids. Trimming took 1 base from V and 3 from J, leaving 7 bases between them. CDR1 is KGHSH and CDR2 is LQKENI in the germline V gene. CDR3 nucleotides: TGTGCCAGCTCACCACAAAGGGTCAATCAGCCCCAGCATTTT. Its protein is CASSPQRVNQPQHF.

This clone was recorded once. The V call is TRBV6-5, the J call TRBJ2-7, with TRBD1 matching 7 bases. The J segment lost 6 bases and the V segment lost 6 bases, leaving 8 bases of the junction unmatched. CDR1 and CDR2 from the germline V gene are MNHEY and SVGAGI. This CDR3 region has 13 residues. The CDR3 loop reads CASRVRTGLEQYF. The DNA of the CDR3 is TGTGCCAGCAGGGTAAGGACAGGTCTCGAGCAGTACTTC.

The CDR3 DNA reads TGTGCCAGCAGCCAAGAGTGGACCGGGGAGCTGTTTTTT. This translates into CASSQEWTGELFF. This chain uses TRBV3-1 (or the pseudogene TRBV3-2) with TRBJ2-2; unclear D gene. Between the trimmed V and J ends, which lost 0 bases and 5 bases, there was a span of 4 bases. The germline V gene has CDR1 LGHDT and CDR2 YNNKEL (reference sequence). The CDR3 sequence is 13 residues long.

The chain is built from TRBV10-1 and TRBJ2-2; D is unresolved. The CDR3 extends over 12 amino acids. Germline assignment: CDR1 WNHNN and CDR2 SYGVQD (reference sequence). V lost 2 bases and J lost 2, with 0 bases in between. The CDR3 nucleotides are TGCGCCAGCAGTGAGAACACCGGGGAGCTGTTTTTT. It translates to CASSENTGELFF.

The chain is built from TRBV2 and TRBJ1-2, with D perhaps TRBD1 (6 bases). CDR1 and CDR2 from the germline V gene are SNHLY and FYNNEI. Trimming stripped 5 bases from V and 7 bases from J, with 23 bases between. This CDR3 contains 16 residues. As DNA, the CDR3 is TGTGCCAGCAGTCAAAGGCCCGGGGGGGCTCAGGGTGGCTACACCTTC. Encoded protein: CASSQRPGGAQGGYTF.

The rearrangement links TRBV15 to TRBJ1-5; 7 bases line up with TRBD1. The CDR3 is 16 residues long. The ends lost 0 bases at V and 2 bases at J; junction bases unmatched: 4. The V gene's germline CDR1 is LNHNV and CDR2 YYDKDF (reference sequence). The CDR3 DNA sequence: TGTGCCACCAGCAGAGATTCAGACAGGGGCAATCAGCCCCAGCATTTT. Protein: CATSRDSDRGNQPQHF.

The rearrangement joins TRBV5-1 to TRBJ2-1; TRBD2 aligns across 12 bases. Trimming at V came to 0 bases and at J to 3 bases, leaving 1 base not matched to a gene. Germline assignment: CDR1 SGHRS and CDR2 YFSETQ. This CDR3 is 16 amino acids long. The CDR3 loop reads CASSLVTSGSYNEQFF. Here the CDR3 DNA reads TGCGCCAGCAGCTTGGTGACTAGCGGGAGCTACAATGAGCAGTTCTTC. Drawing the rest from reference TRBV5-1 and TRBJ2-1, the complete variable domain is KAGVTQTPRYLIKTRGQQVTLSCSPISGHRSVSWYQQTPGQGLQFLFEYFSETQRNKGNFPGRFSGRQFSNSRSEMNVSTLELGDSALYLCASSLVTSGSYNEQFFGPGTRLTVL.

V usage is TRBV19 and J usage is TRBJ2-1, with a tentative D call TRBD1 (5 bases). The CDR3 covers 14 residues. Looked up from germline, CDR1 is LNHDA and CDR2 is SQIVND (reference sequence). The germline V and J ends were trimmed by 4 bases and 6 bases, with 13 bases remaining between them. The chain's CDR3 is CASSTRTPGNEQFF. CDR3 DNA sequence: TGTGCCAGTAGTACCCGGACACCAGGCAATGAGCAGTTCTTC.

This clone was seen only once. The chain joins TRBV9 to TRBJ2-7, with D possibly being TRBD2 (5 bases). Trimming left V 0 bases short and J 3 bases short, with 13 bases between. The CDR3 covers 15 residues. The germline gives CDR1 SGDLS, CDR2 YYNGEE. In nucleotides, the CDR3 is TGTGCCAGCAGCGTAGGTCAAGCGGACCGCTACGAGCAGTACTTC. Protein: CASSVGQADRYEQYF.

The chain uses TRBV28 and TRBJ2-3, with D perhaps TRBD1 or TRBD2 (5 bases each). The V gene lost 3 bases and the J gene lost 5 bases, with 15 bases spanning the gap. The germline gives CDR1 MDHEN, CDR2 SYDVKM. CDR3 length equals 15 residues. The CDR3 DNA reads as TGTGCCAGCAGTTTTGGGGCCTCGCGGGTAGATACGCAGTATTTT. It translates to CASSFGASRVDTQYF.

CDR3 DNA: TGTGCCAGCAGCTACGGTGGGACTAGACACTACGAGCAGTACTTC. Encoded protein: CASSYGGTRHYEQYF. The chain recombines TRBV5-4 with TRBJ2-7, with 8 bases that match TRBD2. This CDR3 is 15 amino acids long. Germline trimming cut 3 bases from V and 3 bases from J; bases unmatched to any gene: 8. Per the germline V gene, CDR1 is SGHNT and CDR2 is YYREEE (reference sequence).

The rearrangement joins TRBV7-9 to TRBJ2-3, with a weak D call TRBD2 (5 bases). Trimming took off 5 bases at V and 1 base at J, with 7 bases between the two ends. The CDR3 runs to 13 residues. Germline CDR1 SEHNR, CDR2 FQNEAQ (reference sequence). CDR3 in amino acids: CASSPGGTDTQYF. CDR3 nucleotide sequence: TGTGCCAGCAGCCCCGGGGGCACAGATACGCAGTATTTT.